The 18 T cell receptor beta chains in this list originate from one sample, sequenced in a study of blood T cell repertoires in COVID-19. Clones were sequenced by immunoSEQ multiplex PCR, and TCRdb holds only the in-frame ones, with some missing. The sample lists roughly 60,000 clones; roughly 83% were seen once. The sample consisted of peripheral blood. The receptors stem from a man aged 30-40 years with COVID-19, enrolled during active disease.

The rearrangement uses TRBV10-3 and TRBJ1-2; the D is unclear. Per the germline V gene, CDR1 is ENHRY and CDR2 is SYGVKD. The V end lost 4 bases, the J end lost 6 bases, and 6 bases lay between the germline ends. The CDR3 sequence is 11 residues long. The CDR3 here is CAISVENGYTF. For the CDR3, the DNA is TGTGCCATCAGTGTCGAGAATGGCTACACCTTC.

The chain employs TRBV27 and TRBJ2-4; D ambiguous. CDR3 length equals 12 residues. V lost 4 bases to trimming and J lost 6 bases, with 7 bases between them. CDR1 MNHEY and CDR2 SMNVEV come from the germline V gene (reference sequence). This CDR3 reads CASSSLPNIQYF. CDR3 sequence (DNA): TGTGCCAGCAGTTCCCTCCCAAACATTCAGTACTTC.

J is TRBJ1-4 and V is TRBV2; 7 bases match TRBD1. The CDR3 totals 14 residues. The junction had 9 bases not matched to a gene; V was cut back by 6 bases and J by 8 bases. Germline assignment: CDR1 SNHLY and CDR2 FYNNEI. This CDR3 is CASSASRGSEKLFF. DNA of the CDR3: TGTGCCAGCAGCGCTAGCAGGGGGTCCGAAAAACTGTTTTTT.

A few counts support this clone. The chain is built from TRBV4-2 and TRBJ2-5, with TRBD2 matching over 10 bases. J lost 5 bases, V lost 5 bases, and 8 bases had no gene match. The CDR3 runs 15 residues. From germline, CDR1 is LGHNA and CDR2 YNFKEQ. The CDR3 loop reads CASSSSSGSVETQYF. The CDR3 nucleotides read TGTGCCAGCAGCTCCTCTAGCGGGAGTGTTGAGACCCAGTACTTC.

This clone appeared a few times. V usage is TRBV7-3 and J usage is TRBJ2-5; a possible D gene is TRBD1 (5 bases). The CDR3 has 13 residues. Germline loops: CDR1 SGHTA, CDR2 FQGTGA. Trimming stripped 6 bases from V and 5 bases from J, with 13 bases between. Here the CDR3 reads CASSMTALETQYF. The CDR3 coding sequence is TGTGCCAGCAGTATGACAGCTTTGGAGACCCAGTACTTC.

This chain connects TRBV7-2 to TRBJ2-6, with D possibly matching TRBD1 (5 bases). Germline-derived CDR1 and CDR2 are SGHTA and FQGNSA. Trimming took off 1 base at V and 2 bases at J, with 15 bases between the two ends. This CDR3 is 18 amino acids long. As DNA, the CDR3 is TGTGCCAGCAGCTTAGATGACAGTCTATTTACTGGGGCCAACGTCCTGACTTTC. It yields the protein CASSLDDSLFTGANVLTF.

This clone has a handful of counts. The rearrangement joins TRBV3-1 (or the pseudogene TRBV3-2) to TRBJ2-7; TRBD2 is a possible D gene (5 bases). The CDR3 has 14 residues. Trimming stripped 0 bases from V and 6 bases from J, with 12 bases between. CDR1 is LGHDT, CDR2 YNNKEL, per germline (reference sequence). CDR3 protein: CASSQDWAAGEQYF. The DNA of the CDR3 is TGTGCCAGCAGCCAAGATTGGGCGGCGGGCGAGCAGTACTTC.

The chain carries TRBV30 and TRBJ1-3; no clear D. The CDR3 has 14 residues. V lost 4 bases and J lost 0, with 10 bases in between. Germline loops: CDR1 GTSNPN, CDR2 SVGIG (reference sequence). The CDR3 reads CAWIPSLSGNTIYF. CDR3 bases: TGTGCCTGGATTCCGTCCCTCTCTGGAAACACCATATATTTT.

The chain links TRBV28 to TRBJ1-6, with 10 bases fitting TRBD1. This CDR3 has 14 amino acids. CDR1 is MDHEN, CDR2 SYDVKM, per germline. The V and J ends lost 6 bases and 9 bases, in that order; junction bases with no gene match: 5. The CDR3 sequence: CASRWGQGSSPLHF. CDR3 nucleotide sequence: TGTGCCAGCAGATGGGGACAGGGGAGTTCACCCCTCCACTTT.

The V gene is TRBV7-9, the J gene TRBJ1-2; unclear D gene. V lost 5 bases, J lost 8 bases, and 3 bases lay in between. The germline V gene has CDR1 SEHNR and CDR2 FQNEAQ (reference sequence). This CDR3 spans 9 amino acids. CDR3 nucleotide sequence: TGTGCCAGCAGCCCAGGCTACACCTTC. Its protein product is CASSPGYTF. Full variable domain (missing parts from reference TRBV7-9 and TRBJ1-2): DTGVSQNPRHKITKRGQNVTFRCDPISEHNRLYWYRQTLGQGPEFLTYFQNEAQLEKSRLLSDRFSAERPKGSFSTLEIQRTEQGDSAMYLCASSPGYTFGSGTRLTVV.

CDR3 in amino acids: CASSPAGSSYEQYF. The CDR3 DNA sequence: TGTGCCAGCAGTCCCGCCGGGTCCAGCTACGAGCAGTACTTC. V is TRBV6-5 and J is TRBJ2-7; D gene unclear. The CDR3 loop spans 14 amino acids. V lost 5 bases and J lost 3, with 14 bases in between. Germline lookup yields CDR1 MNHEY and CDR2 SVGAGI.

In DNA form, the CDR3 reads TGTGCCAGCAGTTACGGGACTAACTCTGGAAACACCATATATTTT. It translates to CASSYGTNSGNTIYF. The chain couples TRBV6-5 to TRBJ1-3, with D possibly matching TRBD1 (5 bases). Deletions cut 2 bases from V and 0 bases from J, with 8 bases between. Per the germline V gene, CDR1 is MNHEY and CDR2 is SVGAGI. This CDR3 comprises 15 residues.

This rearrangement joins TRBV5-4 to TRBJ2-3; D is perhaps TRBD1 (7 bases). CDR3 length equals 15 residues. Trimming cost V 4 bases and J 1 base, with 13 bases left between them. CDR1 and CDR2 (germline): SGHNT, YYREEE (reference sequence). The chain's CDR3 is CASSPQGGGTDTQYF. CDR3 bases: TGTGCCAGCAGCCCGCAGGGGGGTGGCACAGATACGCAGTATTTT.

The rearrangement links TRBV30 to TRBJ2-1; D ambiguous. This CDR3 comprises 11 residues. Germline CDR1 reads GTSNPN; CDR2 reads SVGIG (reference sequence). The V end lost 6 bases, the J end lost 0 bases, and 3 bases lay between the germline ends. The CDR3 coding sequence is TGTGCCTGTAGCTCCTACAATGAGCAGTTCTTC. Amino acid sequence: CACSSYNEQFF.

CDR3 sequence: CASSPTGIRGEQFF. CDR3 DNA sequence: TGTGCCAGCAGCCCCACAGGGATCCGCGGTGAGCAGTTCTTC. The chain is built from TRBV7-2 and TRBJ2-1, with a weak D call TRBD1 (6 bases). From germline, CDR1 is SGHTA and CDR2 FQGNSA. V dropped 5 bases and J dropped 9 bases, with 17 bases sitting between them. This CDR3 region has 14 residues.

The rearrangement links TRBV27 to TRBJ1-5; 7 positions agree with TRBD1. The CDR3 consists of 14 residues. Trimming at V came to 2 bases and at J to 5 bases, leaving 3 bases not matched to a gene. CDR1 is MNHEY and CDR2 is SMNVEV in the germline V gene (reference sequence). Here the CDR3 reads CASSLNRGHQPQHF. CDR3 DNA sequence: TGTGCCAGCAGTTTAAACAGGGGTCATCAGCCCCAGCATTTT.

The chain joins TRBV2 to TRBJ2-1; tentative D call: TRBD2 (6 bases). This CDR3 contains 14 residues. Trimming removed 6 bases at V and 4 bases at J, with 13 bases between. Germline V gene lookup returns CDR1 SNHLY and CDR2 FYNNEI. CDR3 amino acids: CASRGDSRYNEQFF. In DNA, the CDR3 is TGTGCCAGCAGGGGGGACTCTCGTTACAATGAGCAGTTCTTC.

The chain uses TRBV3-1 (or the pseudogene TRBV3-2) and TRBJ2-5, with a weak D call TRBD2 (6 bases). V was clipped by 4 bases and J by 4 bases, with 13 bases between them. Germline CDR1 reads LGHDT; CDR2 reads YNNKEL (reference sequence). The CDR3 is made up of 14 amino acids. CDR3 in DNA: TGTGCCAGCAGCCTAAAAACCGGGGGAGAGACCCAGTACTTC. Its translation is CASSLKTGGETQYF.